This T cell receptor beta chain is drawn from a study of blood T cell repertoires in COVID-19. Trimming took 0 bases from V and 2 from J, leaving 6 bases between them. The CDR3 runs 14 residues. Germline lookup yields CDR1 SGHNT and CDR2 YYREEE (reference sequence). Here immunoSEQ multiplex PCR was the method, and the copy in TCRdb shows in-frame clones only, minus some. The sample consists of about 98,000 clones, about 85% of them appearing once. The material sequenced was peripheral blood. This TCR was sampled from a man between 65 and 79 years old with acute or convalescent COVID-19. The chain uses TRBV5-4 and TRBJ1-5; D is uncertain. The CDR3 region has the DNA TGTGCCAGCAGCTTGGCCGGGGGCAATCAGCCCCAGCATTTT. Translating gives CASSLAGGNQPQHF.